Below are 10 T cell receptor beta chains sequenced from a single sample in a study of tumor-infiltrating lymphocytes in oesophageal squamous cell carcinoma. A single record per CDR3 protein comes from TCRdb applying MiXCR to the PCR reads. The table has 20,000 or so distinct CDR3 sequences, around 43% seen once; the top ten hold approximately 18%. Sequenced: normal esophageal tissue next to the tumor. These receptors were taken from a female donor with esophageal squamous cell carcinoma.

This clonotype has at least ten counts. Its ends do not fully match the called genes, so a read error is possible. The rearrangement uses TRBV7-7 and TRBJ2-2; 9 bases are shared with TRBD2. CDR3 length: 18 amino acids. The germline V gene has CDR1 SSHAT and CDR2 FNYEAQ (reference sequence). The DNA of the CDR3 is TGTGCTAGCAGCCAGAATCTAGGGACTAGCCTGAACACCGGGGAGCTGTTTTTT. Protein product: CASSQNLGTSLNTGELFF.

This clonotype was counted ten times or more. In DNA, the CDR3 is TGTGCCAGCAGCTCCAAGGGCGGGCATGAGCAGTTCTTC. Translating it yields CASSSKGGHEQFF. The V gene is TRBV7-2, the J gene TRBJ2-1, with D perhaps matching TRBD2 (5 bases). Germline CDR1 SGHTA, CDR2 FQGNSA. V lost 4 bases and J lost 8, with 12 bases in between. This CDR3 contains 13 residues.

The chain couples TRBV14 to TRBJ2-5; no reliable D call. The CDR3 covers 12 residues. Germline assignment: CDR1 SGHDN and CDR2 FVKESK. Trimming took off 4 bases at V and 11 bases at J, with 14 bases between the two ends. CDR3 nucleotide sequence: TGTGCCAGCAGCCCGTACTACAATGAGCAGTACTTC. It codes for CASSPYYNEQYF.

This chain joins TRBV7-3 and TRBJ2-5; 8 bases fit TRBD1. The ends lost 2 bases at V and 11 bases at J; junction bases unmatched: 7. The CDR3 runs to 13 residues. Germline values: CDR1 SGHTA, CDR2 FQGTGA. CDR3 in amino acids: CASSLQGAGEQYF. DNA for the CDR3: TGTGCCAGCAGCTTACAGGGGGCCGGGGAGCAGTACTTC.

The sample holds many counts of this clonotype. The V and J genes are TRBV27 and TRBJ1-2; no firm D call. V was shortened by 2 bases and J by 8 bases, with 15 bases between the two germline ends. Germline V CDR1 and CDR2: MNHEY, SMNVEV (reference sequence). This CDR3 is 14 amino acids long. CDR3 bases: TGTGCCAGCAGTTTAGGATTCGGTTCCTTCGGCTACACCTTC. Amino acid sequence: CASSLGFGSFGYTF.

V and J are TRBV19 and TRBJ2-2, with TRBD1 as a possible D gene (6 bases). This CDR3 has 16 amino acids. Trimming stripped 5 bases from V and 6 bases from J, with 19 bases between. CDR1 and CDR2 (germline): LNHDA, SQIVND (reference sequence). DNA of the CDR3: TGTGCCAGTAGTCCCCATCAGGGGTTAGGAGCCGGGGAGCTGTTTTTT. This translates into CASSPHQGLGAGELFF.

J is TRBJ2-1 and V is TRBV12-3 or TRBV12-4; TRBD2 agrees at 7 bases. The CDR3 consists of 15 residues. V was clipped by 3 bases and J by 4 bases; unmatched bases: 6. The CDR3 sequence: CASSFEGGHYNEQFF. For the CDR3, the DNA is TGTGCCAGCAGTTTTGAGGGAGGGCATTACAATGAGCAGTTCTTC.

The chain joins TRBV6-5 to TRBJ1-5, with a tentative D call TRBD1 (6 bases). Trimming took off 6 bases at V and 5 bases at J, with 8 bases between the two ends. Germline V CDR1 and CDR2: MNHEY, SVGAGI. The CDR3 consists of 12 residues. The CDR3, as DNA: TGTGCCAGCAGGTCAGGGGATCAGCCCCAGCATTTT. Its translation is CASRSGDQPQHF.

The rearrangement links TRBV7-8 to TRBJ2-4; 12 nucleotides agree with TRBD2. The J call may be wrong; the DNA end is better matched by TRBJ2-7. This CDR3 has 16 residues. Per germline, CDR1 SGHVS and CDR2 FQNEAQ. The chain's CDR3 is CASGTPRTSGGYEQYF. CDR3 nucleotides: TGTGCCAGCGGAACCCCTCGTACTAGCGGGGGGTACGAGCAGTACTTC.

The rearrangement uses TRBV7-2 and TRBJ2-3; 9 positions match TRBD1. The CDR3 sequence is 14 residues long. Trimming removed 3 bases from V and 7 bases from J; junction bases left unmatched: 5. Germline V gene lookup returns CDR1 SGHTA and CDR2 FQGNSA. Written as DNA, the CDR3 is TGTGCCAGCAGCTTGGGACAGGGAGGAAATACGCAGTATTTT. Its protein is CASSLGQGGNTQYF.